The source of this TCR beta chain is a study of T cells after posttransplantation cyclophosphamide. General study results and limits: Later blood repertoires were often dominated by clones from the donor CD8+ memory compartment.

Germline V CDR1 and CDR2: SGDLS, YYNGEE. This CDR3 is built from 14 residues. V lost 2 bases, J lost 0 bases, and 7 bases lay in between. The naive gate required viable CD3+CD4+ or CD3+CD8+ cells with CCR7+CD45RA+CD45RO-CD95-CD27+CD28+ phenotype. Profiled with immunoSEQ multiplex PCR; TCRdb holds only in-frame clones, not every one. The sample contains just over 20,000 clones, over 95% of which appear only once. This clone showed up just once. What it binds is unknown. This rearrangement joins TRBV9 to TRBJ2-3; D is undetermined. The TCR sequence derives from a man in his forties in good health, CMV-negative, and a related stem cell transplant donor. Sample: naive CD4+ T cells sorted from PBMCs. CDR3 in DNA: TGTGCCAGCAGCGTGTCGTTAAGCACAGATACGCAGTATTTT. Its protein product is CASSVSLSTDTQYF.